Presented here are 4 T cell receptor beta chains from one specimen sequenced in a study of T cells in Graves' hyperthyroidism and ophthalmopathy. Researchers amplified the TCR beta CDR3 regions from RNA transcripts. With the HTBI primer set, the TCR CDR3 went through a first round of RT-PCR. In TCRdb, the multiplex PCR reads were re-called with MiXCR into one record per CDR3 protein. The sample shows about 290,000 distinct CDR3 sequences, approximately 14% of them seen only once. Specimen: blood. All receptors derive from a woman aged 40-49 years with Graves' hyperthyroidism.

At least ten counts were recorded for this clonotype. This chain joins TRBV27 and TRBJ2-3; 7 nucleotides align to TRBD2. The CDR3 spans 20 residues. V trimming: 6 bases; J trimming: 3 bases; junction bases outside the gene matches: 24. CDR1 is MNHEY and CDR2 is SMNVEV in the germline V gene (reference sequence). The CDR3 bases are TGTGCCAGCAGGCGGGGGATTGTGAGGAAAAATAGGGGACTGACAGATACGCAGTATTTT. Amino acid sequence: CASRRGIVRKNRGLTDTQYF.

There are many counts of this clonotype. The chain joins TRBV7-3 to TRBJ2-1; D could derive from TRBD1 or TRBD2 (6 bases each). CDR3 length equals 12 residues. Germline V gene data show CDR1 as SGHTA and CDR2 as FQGTGA. The V and J ends lost 0 bases and 10 bases respectively, with 7 bases between them. The CDR3 loop is CASSLTGGEQFF. CDR3 DNA sequence: TGTGCCAGCAGCTTAACGGGGGGCGAGCAGTTCTTC.

Many counts were recorded for this clonotype. This chain joins TRBV7-2 and TRBJ2-7; D remains ambiguous. The CDR3 runs 18 residues. Germline V gene sequence: CDR1 SGHTA, CDR2 FQGNSA. V was cut by 4 bases and J by 3 bases, with 25 bases left in between. CDR3 sequence: CASSSTLDWNPFDYEQYF. CDR3 DNA sequence: TGTGCCAGCAGCTCCACCCTCGACTGGAACCCCTTTGACTACGAGCAGTACTTC.

DNA for the CDR3: TGTGCCAGCAGCGGACGCGCTAGCGGGAGGGCCAATGAGCAGTTCTTC. Protein product: CASSGRASGRANEQFF. The genes are TRBV7-9 and TRBJ2-1; TRBD2 aligns across 12 bases. Germline assignment: CDR1 SEHNR and CDR2 FQNEAQ (reference sequence). This CDR3 has 16 amino acids. With V trimmed by 5 bases and J by 6 bases, 8 bases remained unmatched.